One and the same sample provided the 6 T cell receptor beta chains below, sequenced in a study of blood T cell repertoires in COVID-19. Measured with immunoSEQ multiplex PCR; TCRdb has only the in-frame clones, and not every one. The profile shows fewer than 250,000 clones, 84% of them singletons. Sequencing used peripheral blood. The source of these receptors is a man aged 45-65 years with acute or convalescent COVID-19.

V gene TRBV6-5 combines with J gene TRBJ1-3; 8 bases are a match to TRBD1. Germline V gene sequence: CDR1 MNHEY, CDR2 SVGAGI. The CDR3 consists of 15 residues. The ends lost 0 bases at V and 4 bases at J; junction bases unmatched: 2. The CDR3 DNA sequence: TGTGCCAGCAGTTACTCGCAGGGGGCGGGAAACACCATATATTTT. Translating gives CASSYSQGAGNTIYF.

This clone was recorded only once. This chain joins TRBV19 and TRBJ2-5, with 8 bases matching TRBD1. The ends lost 7 bases at V and 2 bases at J; junction bases unmatched: 6. The CDR3 sequence is 14 residues long. CDR1 and CDR2 from the germline V gene are LNHDA and SQIVND (reference sequence). The CDR3: CASNAGTGQETQYF. CDR3 DNA sequence: TGTGCCAGTAATGCCGGGACAGGTCAAGAGACCCAGTACTTC.

The chain couples TRBV19 to TRBJ2-1; D is ambiguous. CDR1 is LNHDA and CDR2 is SQIVND in the germline V gene (reference sequence). The CDR3 runs 17 residues. Trimming shortened V by 4 bases and J by 0 bases, and 16 bases separated the two germline ends. The DNA of the CDR3 is TGTGCCAGTAGTACATCACTAACGAAAGTCTCCTACAATGAGCAGTTCTTC. The encoded protein is CASSTSLTKVSYNEQFF.

This chain joins TRBV6-5 and TRBJ1-2; 9 positions agree with TRBD1. Germline lookup yields CDR1 MNHEY and CDR2 SVGAGI. Trimming removed 2 bases from V and 9 bases from J; junction bases left unmatched: 7. The CDR3 totals 14 residues. CDR3 amino acids: CASSYAAGQGSYTF. For the CDR3, the DNA is TGTGCCAGCAGTTACGCAGCCGGACAGGGGAGCTACACCTTC.

The rearrangement links TRBV10-3 to TRBJ1-2; TRBD1 matches at 7 bases. CDR1 is ENHRY, CDR2 SYGVKD, per germline. J gave up 6 bases and V 7 bases, and 11 bases lay outside the gene matches. This CDR3 contains 14 residues. As DNA, the CDR3 is TGTGCCATCACGCAGACAGGGTTTGGCAATGGCTACACCTTC. Protein product: CAITQTGFGNGYTF.

This rearrangement joins TRBV30 to TRBJ2-3; tentatively, D is TRBD2 (7 bases). Germline lookup yields CDR1 GTSNPN and CDR2 SVGIG (reference sequence). Trimming took off 2 bases at V and 4 bases at J, with 16 bases between the two ends. The CDR3 extends over 15 amino acids. CDR3 sequence reads: CAWSWGIGGADTQYF. CDR3 in DNA: TGTGCCTGGAGTTGGGGGATAGGGGGGGCAGATACGCAGTATTTT.